What follows are 23 T cell receptor beta chains derived from one specimen sequenced in a study of human T cells and chemical hapten exposure. MiXCR, applied by TCRdb to the RACE reads, yields one record per CDR3 protein. The data contain 84,000 or so distinct CDR3 sequences, more than 8.5% of them singletons. The time point: patch test 2, 6 weeks after DPC sensitization. Treatment meaning: therapeutic diphenylcyclopropenone sensitization with weekly scalp DPC. This sample comprised whole blood, obtained in connection with sensitization to the hapten diphenylcyclopropenone (DPC). The receptors originated from a woman under 40 with alopecia areata. Some clones in this sample may be carry-over from other donors' samples.

This chain joins TRBV9 and TRBJ2-3; 10 bases agree with TRBD2. Germline assignment: CDR1 SGDLS and CDR2 YYNGEE. V was clipped by 7 bases and J by 6 bases; unmatched bases: 8. The CDR3 loop spans 14 amino acids. CDR3 in DNA: TGTGCCAGCGGAGGTAGCGGGAGGATGGATACGCAGTATTTT. Residues: CASGGSGRMDTQYF.

To note about this clonotype: It may be a read error: a sequence one base away is much more abundant. The chain recombines TRBV5-1 with TRBJ1-1, with D maybe TRBD1 (5 bases). The V gene lost 5 bases and the J gene lost 6 bases, with 17 bases spanning the gap. Germline assignment: CDR1 SGHRS and CDR2 YFSETQ. This CDR3 comprises 14 residues. The CDR3 sequence: CASSPGRLNAEAFF. In nucleotides, the CDR3 is TGCGCCAGCAGTCCGGGACGGCTAAACGCTGAAGCTTTCTTT.

Only a few counts were recorded for this clonotype. The V call is TRBV28, the J call TRBJ2-3, with 9 nucleotides matching TRBD1. Trimming cost V 5 bases and J 0 bases; bases outside gene matches: 9. There are 17 residues in the CDR3. Germline CDR1 and CDR2: MDHEN and SYDVKM. The CDR3 protein is CASSPLQGATSTDTQYF. The CDR3 nucleotides are TGTGCCAGCAGTCCCCTACAGGGGGCGACTAGCACAGATACGCAGTATTTT.

The rearrangement links TRBV7-9 to TRBJ1-1; D unresolved. Germline V CDR1 and CDR2: SEHNR, FQNEAQ (reference sequence). V gave up 3 bases and J gave up 1 base, with 12 bases separating them. The length of the CDR3 is 15 residues. The CDR3 loop reads CASSFPPLANTEAFF. The CDR3 DNA sequence: TGTGCCAGCAGCTTCCCACCCTTAGCGAACACTGAAGCTTTCTTT.

Of note for this clonotype: This may be a read error: a much more frequent sequence differs by one nucleotide. Without the conserved terminal phenylalanine or tryptophan, this CDR3 likely stems from a read error. The chain employs TRBV18 and TRBJ2-1; tentative D call: TRBD1 (6 bases). Trimming shortened V by 3 bases and J by 5 bases, and 20 bases separated the two germline ends. The CDR3 spans 17 residues. Germline CDR1 and CDR2: KGHSH and LQKENI. Here the CDR3 reads CASSPQQGSGSNNEQFY. CDR3 bases: TGTGCCAGCTCACCTCAACAGGGTTCGGGGAGTAACAATGAGCAGTTCTAC.

This clonotype was seen at least ten times. In DNA, the CDR3 is TGTGCCAGCTCCCTCCATGCCGATGAGCAGTTCTTC. Protein: CASSLHADEQFF. V is TRBV7-6 and J is TRBJ2-1; D uncertain. Germline V gives CDR1 SGHVS, CDR2 FNYEAQ. The CDR3 runs 12 residues. V was trimmed by 8 bases and J by 8 bases, leaving 13 bases between them.

The chain is built from TRBV3-1 and TRBJ2-5; the match to TRBD2 covers 9 bases. CDR3 length: 16 amino acids. V lost 1 base, J lost 2 bases, and 5 bases stayed unmatched. Germline lookup yields CDR1 LGHDT and CDR2 YNNKEL (reference sequence). The CDR3 spells CASSQGAGGPQETQYF. The CDR3 nucleotides read TGTGCCAGCAGCCAAGGAGCGGGGGGTCCACAAGAGACCCAGTACTTC.

This clonotype was detected ten times or more. The V gene is TRBV11-3, the J gene TRBJ2-3; 8 bases are a match to TRBD2. J was trimmed by 5 bases and V by 1 base; bases with no gene match: 5. CDR3 length: 15 residues. Germline CDR1 is SGHNT and CDR2 is YENEEA. Here the CDR3 DNA reads TGTGCCAGCAGCTTAGGTAGCGGGAAGGGAGATACGCAGTATTTT. Translation gives CASSLGSGKGDTQYF.

This clonotype appeared many times. This chain links TRBV9 with TRBJ1-6; TRBD1 matches at 7 bases. With V trimmed by 4 bases and J by 7 bases, 8 bases remained unmatched. The CDR3 consists of 15 residues. Germline lookup yields CDR1 SGDLS and CDR2 YYNGEE. CDR3 sequence (DNA): TGTGCCAGCAGCTCCCAAGGACAGGCCAATTCACCCCTCCACTTT. It is translated as CASSSQGQANSPLHF.

V and J are TRBV20-1 and TRBJ2-3, with 11 bases aligning to TRBD2. Germline lookup yields CDR1 DFQATT and CDR2 SNEGSKA (reference sequence). This CDR3 comprises 15 residues. CDR3 region: CSMDETSGTTDTQYF. The CDR3 coding sequence is TGCAGCATGGACGAGACTAGCGGGACAACAGATACGCAGTATTTT.

This clonotype was recorded at least ten times. The CDR3 DNA reads as TGTGCCAGCAGGGATAGGGGACAGGGTTATGAAAAACTGTTTTTT. Protein sequence: CASRDRGQGYEKLFF. This sequence joins TRBV27 and TRBJ1-4; the match to TRBD1 covers 9 bases. The CDR3 length is 15 residues. Germline V CDR1 and CDR2: MNHEY, SMNVEV (reference sequence). Trimming removed 6 bases from V and 6 bases from J; junction bases left unmatched: 8.

The rearrangement joins TRBV29-1 to TRBJ2-1, with 8 bases identical to TRBD1. The CDR3 length is 13 residues. The germline CDR1 and CDR2 sequences are SQVTM and ANQGSEA. V shed 3 bases, J shed 5 bases, and the junction held 3 bases outside the gene matches. CDR3 amino acids: CSVETGVHNEQFF. CDR3 nucleotides: TGCAGCGTTGAGACAGGGGTCCACAATGAGCAGTTCTTC.

The table lists this clonotype with many counts. This sequence joins TRBV4-2 and TRBJ2-7; D is unresolved. Trimming took 4 bases from V and 4 from J, leaving 8 bases between them. This CDR3 comprises 12 residues. CDR1 is LGHNA, CDR2 YNFKEQ, per germline. In DNA form, the CDR3 reads TGTGCCAGCAGCCCTCCAAGTTACGAGCAGTACTTC. Protein: CASSPPSYEQYF.

This clonotype showed up many times. V gene TRBV28 combines with J gene TRBJ1-1; no clear D gene. Germline-derived CDR1 and CDR2 are MDHEN and SYDVKM. The CDR3 runs 10 residues. V gave up 6 bases and J gave up 3 bases, with 2 bases separating them. The CDR3 bases are TGTGCCAGCAGAGACACTGAAGCTTTCTTT. Translated: CASRDTEAFF.

The chain carries TRBV18 and TRBJ1-5, with TRBD1 identical over 9 bases. V was clipped by 5 bases and J by 3 bases; unmatched bases: 8. This CDR3 is 16 amino acids long. Looked up from germline, CDR1 is KGHSH and CDR2 is LQKENI. The CDR3, as DNA: TGTGCCAGCTCAGACCTTGGGACAGGGTACAATCAGCCCCAGCATTTT. The encoded protein is CASSDLGTGYNQPQHF.

This clonotype was found many times. The gene calls are TRBV29-1 and TRBJ2-3, with 12 nucleotides matching TRBD2. After removal of 3 bases from V and 0 bases from J, the junction contained 4 bases not matched to a gene. Per the germline V gene, CDR1 is SQVTM and CDR2 is ANQGSEA. The CDR3 totals 16 residues. CDR3 in DNA: TGCAGCGTTGACGGACTAGCGGGACCTAGCACAGATACGCAGTATTTT. Protein: CSVDGLAGPSTDTQYF.

As for this clonotype: Being one base from a much bigger clone, this may be a read error. The chain couples TRBV11-2 to TRBJ2-2; D is perhaps TRBD2 (5 bases). CDR3 length equals 15 residues. Germline CDR1 reads SGHAT; CDR2 reads FQNNGV. The CDR3 protein is CASSLVRVSTGELVF. CDR3 sequence (DNA): TGTGCCAGCAGCTTAGTCCGCGTCAGCACCGGGGAGCTGGTTTTT.

Only a few counts were recorded for this clonotype. The chain has TRBV29-1 and TRBJ2-3; D is uncertain. V lost 6 bases and J 4 bases, leaving 5 bases between the germline ends. Germline CDR1 and CDR2: SQVTM and ANQGSEA. The CDR3 runs 10 residues. CDR3 nucleotide sequence: TGCAGCGTGTTGGCAGATACGCAGTATTTT. Amino acid sequence: CSVLADTQYF.

This clonotype was counted many times. The gene calls are TRBV28 and TRBJ2-1; D possibly corresponds to TRBD1 (6 bases). The CDR3 spans 17 residues. In germline, CDR1 is MDHEN, CDR2 SYDVKM. V was pared by 1 base and J by 8 bases, with 21 bases between. The chain's CDR3 is CASSLYPVGLRGDEQFF. In DNA form, the CDR3 reads TGTGCCAGCAGTTTATATCCAGTGGGTCTCAGGGGCGATGAGCAGTTCTTC.

The chain links TRBV9 to TRBJ2-1; 12 bases match TRBD2. This CDR3 has 16 residues. CDR1 SGDLS and CDR2 YYNGEE come from the germline V gene. V lost 3 bases to trimming and J lost 4 bases; unmatched junction nucleotides: 5. The CDR3 bases are TGTGCCAGCAGCGGAACTAGCGGGGGGCTTTACAATGAGCAGTTCTTC. Translating gives CASSGTSGGLYNEQFF.

This clonotype was counted at least ten times. The rearrangement uses TRBV20-1 and TRBJ1-5, with D unresolved. Trimming left V 6 bases short and J 5 bases short, with 14 bases between. CDR3 length equals 13 residues. The V gene's germline CDR1 is DFQATT and CDR2 SNEGSKA (reference sequence). The CDR3 DNA follows: TGCAGTGCCCAGGAGAACACACATCAGCCCCAGCATTTT. Protein product: CSAQENTHQPQHF.

This clonotype was seen at least ten times. V and J are TRBV29-1 and TRBJ2-5, with 8 nucleotides matching TRBD1. Germline V gene sequence: CDR1 SQVTM, CDR2 ANQGSEA. This CDR3 spans 12 amino acids. V lost 6 bases, J lost 5 bases, and 5 bases stayed unmatched. Here the CDR3 reads CSVGTGGETQYF. CDR3 in DNA: TGCAGCGTAGGAACAGGGGGGGAGACCCAGTACTTC.

This clonotype has ten or more counts. The chain is built from TRBV5-5 and TRBJ2-2; D unresolved. Trimming shortened V by 1 base and J by 6 bases, and 7 bases separated the two germline ends. Germline V gives CDR1 SGHKS, CDR2 YYEKEE (reference sequence). The CDR3 contains 13 residues. In DNA form, the CDR3 reads TGTGCCAGCAGCTTGCAACAGTCCGGGGAGCTGTTTTTT. Translation gives CASSLQQSGELFF.